One and the same sample provided the 8 T cell receptor beta chains below, sequenced in a study of blood T cells in healthy people across ages (dated by TCRdb to 2015 to 2017). The method was 5' RACE. The sequencing machine was an Illumina HiSeq 2500. The second PCR ran for roughly 7 to 11 cycles and used a J-beta primer mix along with a sample-barcoded 5' primer. TCRdb took the public reads, trimmed them with fastp at Q25, ran MiXCR for clone calling and kept in-frame beta chains. Each entry merges the rows of one CDR3 protein and shows their most common DNA and genes. This sample lists approximately 770,000 distinct CDR3 sequences; about three fifths were detected once. The ten most abundant clones make up approximately 20% of the sample. The sequencing input was blood. These receptors were collected from a man younger than 40 in good health.

This clonotype occurred a few times. The chain employs TRBV3-1 and TRBJ1-2; D remains ambiguous. Trimming pared 1 base from V and 8 bases from J, leaving 14 bases between. The CDR3 spans 14 residues. Germline-derived CDR1 and CDR2 are LGHDT and YNNKEL (reference sequence). The chain's CDR3 is CASSQVGSSAGYTF. The CDR3 nucleotides read TGTGCCAGCAGCCAAGTGGGCTCCTCCGCAGGCTACACCTTC.

The chain has TRBV9 and TRBJ1-2; D is undetermined. The CDR3 has 13 amino acids. The V gene's germline CDR1 is SGDLS and CDR2 YYNGEE. The V end lost 2 bases, the J end lost 4 bases, and 9 bases lay between the germline ends. The CDR3 nucleotides read TGTGCCAGCAGCGTCAGCGATACCTATGGCTACACCTTC. Translation gives CASSVSDTYGYTF.

This clonotype was counted once. V gene TRBV25-1 combines with J gene TRBJ2-5, with TRBD2 identical over 12 bases. V trimming: 10 bases; J trimming: 5 bases; junction bases outside the gene matches: 5. Per the germline V gene, CDR1 is MGHDK and CDR2 is SYGVNS. The CDR3 covers 13 residues. The CDR3: CANRLAGEETQYF. The CDR3 bases are TGTGCCAACAGACTAGCGGGGGAGGAGACCCAGTACTTC.

This clonotype occurred once. This chain links TRBV4-1 with TRBJ2-1, with D perhaps TRBD2 (6 bases). CDR3 length equals 13 residues. V was shortened by 9 bases and J by 15 bases, with 24 bases between the two germline ends. Germline CDR1 and CDR2: MGHRA and YSYEKL. The CDR3, as DNA: TGCGCCAGAAACCGGGACTCTCCAACTCGGTCGTTCTTC. This sequence encodes CARNRDSPTRSFF.

With respect to this clonotype: A much larger clone sits a single nucleotide away, making a read error possible. The chain is built from TRBV20-1 and TRBJ2-5; tentatively, D is TRBD1 or TRBD2 (5 bases each). The J call could be wrong; TRBJ2-7 is a better fit for the DNA end. There are 14 residues in the CDR3. Germline V gives CDR1 DFQATT, CDR2 SNEGSKA (reference sequence). CDR3 sequence: CSARERGNPYEQYF. In nucleotides, the CDR3 is TGCAGTGCTAGAGAGAGGGGCAACCCCTACGAGCAGTACTTC.

This sequence joins TRBV7-2 and TRBJ1-4; TRBD1 is a possible D gene (5 bases). Germline loops: CDR1 SGHTA, CDR2 FQGNSA. The CDR3 is 14 amino acids. V was trimmed by 1 base and J by 7 bases, leaving 10 bases between them. CDR3 DNA sequence: TGTGCCAGCAGCTTAGACGGGGGGTTTGAAAAACTGTTTTTT. Its translation: CASSLDGGFEKLFF.

The genes are TRBV28 and TRBJ2-7; 10 bases are a match to TRBD2. The V gene's germline CDR1 is MDHEN and CDR2 SYDVKM. Losses at the gene ends were 7 bases for V and 6 bases for J; bases not matched to a gene: 15. The CDR3 is 16 amino acids. CDR3 region: CASTLRLLAGVSEQYF. The CDR3 coding sequence is TGTGCCAGCACATTAAGGCTGCTAGCGGGAGTGAGCGAGCAGTACTTC.

With regard to this clonotype: Since a much larger clone is just one base distant, this may be a read error. The rearrangement uses TRBV29-1 and TRBJ2-7; 7 nucleotides agree with TRBD1. The germline V gene has CDR1 SQVTM and CDR2 ANQGSEA. This CDR3 contains 12 residues. Written as DNA, the CDR3 is TGCAGCGTGGAAGGGGGCTCCTGCGAGCAGTACTTC. Protein sequence: CSVEGGSCEQYF.